Presented here are 26 T cell receptor beta chains from one specimen sequenced in a study of immune evolution from preneoplasia to lung adenocarcinoma. Only in-frame clones appear in the TCRdb table, and some are missing; sequencing was by immunoSEQ multiplex PCR. Of approximately 6,900 clones in the sample, approximately 79% were seen once. Sequencing was performed on FFPE adjacent normal lung tissue. These receptors were collected from a person between 65 and 79 years old with lung adenocarcinoma.

The V gene is TRBV5-4, the J gene TRBJ1-6; the match to TRBD1 covers 7 bases. Germline-derived CDR1 and CDR2 are SGHNT and YYREEE (reference sequence). J lost 5 bases, V lost 5 bases, and 7 bases had no gene match. The CDR3 covers 15 residues. The CDR3, as DNA: TGTGCCAGCAGATCTACGGGACAGCATAATTCACCCCTCCACTTT. Translated: CASRSTGQHNSPLHF.

This chain links TRBV19 with TRBJ1-1, with 8 bases fitting TRBD1. The CDR3 is 14 residues long. The junction had 7 bases not matched to a gene; V was cut back by 6 bases and J by 4 bases. Looked up from germline, CDR1 is LNHDA and CDR2 is SQIVND (reference sequence). The CDR3 DNA sequence: TGTGCCAGTAGCCACAGGGGGGGCCCCACTGAAGCTTTCTTT. Amino acids: CASSHRGGPTEAFF.

The chain carries TRBV10-3 and TRBJ1-1, with D hard to call. Germline V gene lookup returns CDR1 ENHRY and CDR2 SYGVKD. The V and J ends lost 4 bases and 4 bases respectively, with 7 bases between them. CDR3 size: 12 residues. The CDR3 DNA reads as TGTGCCATCAGTGGTGATCGCACTGAAGCTTTCTTT. Translated, it gives CAISGDRTEAFF.

The V call is TRBV5-6, the J call TRBJ2-2, with TRBD1 matching over 7 bases. CDR1 SGHDT and CDR2 YYEEEE come from the germline V gene. The CDR3 is made up of 14 amino acids. Trimming removed 3 bases from V and 4 bases from J; junction bases left unmatched: 3. The CDR3 DNA follows: TGTGCCAGCAGCTATGACAGGGCCACCGGGGAGCTGTTTTTT. It encodes CASSYDRATGELFF.

V is TRBV28 and J is TRBJ2-7, with TRBD2 matching over 8 bases. Trimming took 5 bases from V and 4 from J; bases not matched to a gene: 7. CDR1 is MDHEN, CDR2 SYDVKM, per germline. CDR3 size: 14 residues. The CDR3: CASSIRLAIYEQYF. Written as DNA, the CDR3 is TGTGCCAGCAGTATACGACTAGCGATATACGAGCAGTACTTC.

V usage is TRBV28 and J usage is TRBJ2-7; D is perhaps TRBD1 (5 bases). This CDR3 is built from 14 residues. Trimming took off 4 bases at V and 7 bases at J, with 17 bases between the two ends. From germline, CDR1 is MDHEN and CDR2 SYDVKM. The CDR3 sequence is CASSYQGPSVEQYF. CDR3 nucleotides: TGTGCCAGCAGTTACCAGGGTCCTTCGGTTGAGCAGTACTTC. Combining the CDR3 with reference TRBV28 and TRBJ2-7 gives the whole variable domain DVKVTQSSRYLVKRTGEKVFLECVQDMDHENMFWYRQDPGLGLRLIYFSYDVKMKEKGDIPEGYSVSREKKERFSLILESASTNQTSMYLCASSYQGPSVEQYFGPGTRLTVT.

The rearrangement joins TRBV5-1 to TRBJ2-7; a possible D gene is TRBD1 (5 bases). V shed 1 base and J shed 4 bases, with 12 bases lying between them. The germline V gene encodes CDR1 SGHRS and CDR2 YFSETQ. This CDR3 comprises 14 residues. The CDR3 DNA reads as TGCGCCAGCAGCTTGCAGGGTGGGAATTACGAGCAGTACTTC. This encodes CASSLQGGNYEQYF. Complete variable domain (other parts from reference TRBV5-1 and TRBJ2-7): KAGVTQTPRYLIKTRGQQVTLSCSPISGHRSVSWYQQTPGQGLQFLFEYFSETQRNKGNFPGRFSGRQFSNSRSEMNVSTLELGDSALYLCASSLQGGNYEQYFGPGTRLTVT.

This clone was recorded a few times. The same CDR3 is also encoded by other DNA sequences in this sample. The rearrangement uses TRBV9 and TRBJ1-1, with unresolved D. Trimming cost V 3 bases and J 1 base, with 4 bases left between them. This CDR3 comprises 12 residues. Germline V lookup: CDR1 SGDLS, CDR2 YYNGEE. The CDR3 is CASSGSNTEAFF. In nucleotides, the CDR3 is TGTGCCAGCAGCGGGTCGAACACTGAAGCTTTCTTT.

The chain joins TRBV7-9 to TRBJ2-1; D unclear. The germline V gene encodes CDR1 SEHNR and CDR2 FQNEAQ (reference sequence). V was pared by 5 bases and J by 4 bases, with 18 bases between. This CDR3 is 16 amino acids long. The CDR3 region has the DNA TGTGCCAGCAGCCCTGAGGATCCCAATCATTACAATGAGCAGTTCTTC. Its protein product is CASSPEDPNHYNEQFF.

The J gene is TRBJ1-3, the V gene TRBV4-2; D is uncertain. The CDR3 is 18 residues long. V lost 1 base and J lost 0, with 16 bases in between. Looked up from germline, CDR1 is LGHNA and CDR2 is YNFKEQ. This CDR3 is CASSQVVARSSSGNTIYF. CDR3 bases: TGTGCCAGCAGCCAAGTTGTAGCCAGGTCAAGCTCTGGAAACACCATATATTTT.

This clone was detected once. The rearrangement uses TRBV6-6 and TRBJ1-6; 8 bases map to TRBD1. Germline CDR1 is MNHNY and CDR2 is SVGAGI (reference sequence). The CDR3 sequence is 14 residues long. Trimming removed 5 bases from V and 6 bases from J; junction bases left unmatched: 3. The CDR3, as DNA: TGTGCCAGCAGTGCAGGGGGCTCTAATTCACCCCTCCACTTT. Protein product: CASSAGGSNSPLHF.

This clone is large within its sample. The J gene is TRBJ1-2, the V gene TRBV5-6; D gene unclear. The germline CDR1 and CDR2 sequences are SGHDT and YYEEEE. The CDR3 spans 13 residues. Trimming cost V 1 base and J 4 bases, with 8 bases left between them. The CDR3 region is CASSLPSSYGYTF. In DNA form, the CDR3 reads TGTGCCAGCAGCTTGCCTAGCAGCTATGGCTACACCTTC.

The rearrangement uses TRBV6-6 and TRBJ2-3; D is possibly TRBD2 (6 bases). The CDR3 consists of 14 residues. V was pared by 2 bases and J by 0 bases, with 6 bases between. In germline, CDR1 is MNHNY, CDR2 SVGAGI (reference sequence). CDR3 in DNA: TGTGCCAGCAGTTACGGGGGGAGCACAGATACGCAGTATTTT. Its translation: CASSYGGSTDTQYF.

V gene TRBV19 combines with J gene TRBJ1-5; 7 bases line up with TRBD1. This CDR3 is 15 amino acids long. J gave up 6 bases and V 7 bases, and 12 bases lay outside the gene matches. CDR1 is LNHDA and CDR2 is SQIVND in the germline V gene (reference sequence). The CDR3 region is CASTSRGIGGQPQHF. CDR3 in DNA: TGTGCCAGTACGAGCAGGGGGATCGGGGGTCAGCCCCAGCATTTT.

V and J are TRBV7-9 and TRBJ1-6; perhaps TRBD1 as D (6 bases). CDR3 length: 14 amino acids. Germline V lookup: CDR1 SEHNR, CDR2 FQNEAQ (reference sequence). The V and J ends lost 5 bases and 13 bases respectively, with 18 bases between them. This chain's CDR3 is CASSRRDMMAPLHF. The CDR3 nucleotides are TGTGCCAGCAGCCGGCGGGACATGATGGCGCCCCTCCACTTT.

The gene calls are TRBV15 and TRBJ1-5; D ambiguous. CDR1 is LNHNV and CDR2 is YYDKDF in the germline V gene (reference sequence). CDR3 length: 14 amino acids. Trimming removed 3 bases at V and 5 bases at J, with 11 bases between. CDR3 nucleotides: TGTGCCACCAGCAGGGGATCAGCCGATCAGCCCCAGCATTTT. Residues: CATSRGSADQPQHF.

Regarding this clone: A read error may account for a junction end that differs from germline. The chain carries TRBV7-7 and TRBJ2-1; D possibly corresponds to TRBD1 (6 bases). Germline assignment: CDR1 SSHAT and CDR2 FNYEAQ (reference sequence). The CDR3 is 14 residues long. The CDR3 nucleotides are TGTGCTAGCAGCCCCGGGACATCTAACAATGAGCAGTTCTTC. It translates to CASSPGTSNNEQFF.

The rearrangement links TRBV5-4 to TRBJ1-4, with TRBD1 matching over 7 bases. This CDR3 spans 14 amino acids. Trimming cost V 4 bases and J 8 bases; bases outside gene matches: 8. Germline-derived CDR1 and CDR2 are SGHNT and YYREEE (reference sequence). DNA for the CDR3: TGTGCCAGCAGCAAGACAGGGCCGGGCGAAAAACTGTTTTTT. It specifies CASSKTGPGEKLFF.

The genes are TRBV5-5 and TRBJ1-1; possibly TRBD1 for D (6 bases). V lost 4 bases and J 8 bases, leaving 18 bases between the germline ends. Germline V gene data show CDR1 as SGHKS and CDR2 as YYEKEE (reference sequence). This CDR3 is 14 amino acids long. The CDR3 DNA follows: TGTGCCAGCAGCGACAGGCTTTCGGCGAGAGAAGCTTTCTTT. As protein: CASSDRLSAREAFF.

The chain links TRBV4-1 to TRBJ2-7; the D call may be TRBD1 or TRBD2 (5 bases each). Germline CDR1 MGHRA, CDR2 YSYEKL. Between the trimmed V and J ends, which lost 1 base and 0 bases, there was a span of 10 bases. The CDR3 contains 15 residues. CDR3 amino acids: CASSQVGTASYEQYF. The CDR3 nucleotides read TGCGCCAGCAGCCAAGTCGGGACGGCCTCCTACGAGCAGTACTTC.

The rearrangement uses TRBV6-5 and TRBJ2-6; tentative D call: TRBD2 (6 bases). The V end was cut by 7 bases, the J end by 0 bases, with 10 bases between. The V gene's germline CDR1 is MNHEY and CDR2 SVGAGI. This CDR3 is 15 amino acids long. Here the CDR3 reads CASTRGTSGANVLTF. CDR3 bases: TGTGCCAGCACGCGCGGGACCTCTGGGGCCAACGTCCTGACTTTC.

V gene TRBV6-6 combines with J gene TRBJ1-1; D remains ambiguous. The germline V and J ends were trimmed by 7 bases and 1 base, with 10 bases remaining between them. CDR1 MNHNY and CDR2 SVGAGI come from the germline V gene (reference sequence). The CDR3 spans 13 residues. CDR3 loop: CASTVGRNTEAFF. CDR3 in DNA: TGTGCCAGCACCGTTGGGAGGAACACTGAAGCTTTCTTT.

V is TRBV6-5 and J is TRBJ1-2; tentatively, D is TRBD1 (5 bases). The germline gives CDR1 MNHEY, CDR2 SVGAGI. The CDR3 contains 16 residues. V was clipped by 0 bases and J by 6 bases, with 17 bases between them. For the CDR3, the DNA is TGTGCCAGCAGTTACTCGATCACGCCGGGGGGTAATGGCTACACCTTC. Translating gives CASSYSITPGGNGYTF.

This chain uses TRBV28 with TRBJ2-3; TRBD2 might be the D (6 bases). V was shortened by 6 bases and J by 3 bases, with 19 bases between the two germline ends. There are 16 residues in the CDR3. Germline CDR1 is MDHEN and CDR2 is SYDVKM. The CDR3 DNA reads as TGTGCCAGCAGCCACGACCCGGGGGAGCGAACAGATACGCAGTATTTT. Its translation: CASSHDPGERTDTQYF.

The V gene is TRBV30, the J gene TRBJ1-6; D uncertain. This CDR3 region has 13 residues. V lost 4 bases and J 3 bases, leaving 7 bases between the germline ends. Germline values: CDR1 GTSNPN, CDR2 SVGIG (reference sequence). The CDR3 DNA reads TGTGCCTGGACTGCGGTCTATAATTCACCCCTCCACTTT. The encoded protein is CAWTAVYNSPLHF.

The J gene is TRBJ1-6, the V gene TRBV6-5; the D gene is possibly TRBD1 (6 bases). Germline CDR1 reads MNHEY; CDR2 reads SVGAGI. There are 15 residues in the CDR3. The V end lost 6 bases, the J end lost 9 bases, and 18 bases lay between the germline ends. CDR3 coding DNA: TGTGCCAGCAGGAGAACTACAGGGTATGGTTCACCCCTCCACTTT. Protein sequence: CASRRTTGYGSPLHF.